The source of this TCR beta chain is a study of cytomegalovirus exposure and HLA in healthy donors. Primers: 60 Vbeta forward and 13 Jbeta reverse. Sequencing was performed with immunoSEQ multiplex PCR; in TCRdb, only in-frame clones are kept and a portion is missing. Of about 120,000 clones in the sample, over 65% were seen once. This clone appeared once. Germline V CDR1 and CDR2: MNHEY, SVGAGI. This CDR3 spans 14 amino acids. V lost 2 bases and J 1 base, leaving 9 bases between the germline ends. Input material: PBMCs. This chain joins TRBV6-5 and TRBJ2-7; perhaps TRBD2 as D (6 bases). The sequence came from a man in his thirties or forties in good health and CMV-seropositive. DNA of the CDR3: TGTGCCAGCAGTTACGCTAGCGTATCCTACGAGCAGTACTTC. Residues: CASSYASVSYEQYF.